The sequence of this T cell receptor (beta chain) was determined in a study of TIL therapy for anti-PD-1-resistant metastatic lung cancer. Study information: Median tumor PD-L1 proportion score was about 5.9%.

Notes on the study in general: The cohort had more treatment-naive, never-smoker and oncogene-addicted patients than typical.

Concerning this clone: Its antigen remains unidentified.

The immunoSEQ assay was v3. Each library reached about 2 million read pairs, or roughly 5-6.5 million at deep level. The data were produced by immunoSEQ multiplex PCR, yet TCRdb's version contains in-frame clones alone and is incomplete. The table shows more than 20,000 clones, with 55% to 80% occurring only once. Time point specified: pre-treatment sample, taken before nivolumab and TIL therapy. Tumor tissue came from excised metastases, mostly pleural nodules or supraclavicular lymph nodes. Enrollment ran from late 2017 to early 2020. The CDR3 loop spans 13 amino acids. Trimming removed 2 bases at V and 0 bases at J, with 4 bases between. CDR1 and CDR2 from the germline V gene are SGHAT and FQDESV (reference sequence).

Sequencing was performed on tumor tissue, taken at baseline. The receptor's source is a person between 30 and 80 years old with non-small cell lung cancer. The rearrangement joins TRBV11-1 to TRBJ1-1; D is unresolved. DNA of the CDR3: TGTGCCAGCAGCTTATTTATGAACACTGAAGCTTTCTTT. This sequence encodes CASSLFMNTEAFF.